These 29 T cell receptor beta chains were all obtained from the same sample, sequenced in a study of T cells in women clearing cervical HPV infection. Assay used: immunoSEQ multiplex PCR; TCRdb lists only in-frame clones, some missing. This listing includes about 35,000 clones. Sequences were obtained from blood buffy coat. The receptors derive from a woman aged 18-70 years with a cervical HPV16 infection that either progressed to CIN3+ or cleared (not recorded which).

With respect to this clone: The missing CDR3 end, 3 residues past where the read stops, is filled in from the germline J gene. The rearrangement links TRBV12-3 or TRBV12-4 to TRBJ2-2; D is uncertain. Trimming pared 6 bases from V and 7 bases from J, leaving 9 bases between. CDR3 length: 12 amino acids. CDR3 bases read: TGTGCCAGCAGCGTCGAAGGCGGGGAG. It encodes CASSVEGGE. The complete CDR3 sequence is CASSVEGGELFF.

As regards this clone: The observed sequence ends 3 residues before the CDR3 terminus, with the missing tail filled in from the germline J gene. The V gene is TRBV18, the J gene TRBJ1-1; tentative D call: TRBD1 (6 bases). The CDR3 covers 13 residues. V was clipped by 3 bases and J by 6 bases, with 11 bases between them. The V gene's germline CDR1 is KGHSH and CDR2 LQKENI. The sequenced part of the CDR3 DNA is TGTGCCAGCTCACCCGATACAGGGCCTGAA. This codes for CASSPDTGPE. The entire CDR3 protein is CASSPDTGPEAFF.

On this clone: The read stops 3 residues short of the end of the CDR3; the missing end is completed from the germline J gene. The gene calls are TRBV7-8 and TRBJ2-4, with D perhaps matching TRBD2 (6 bases). The CDR3 spans 14 residues. Germline V lookup: CDR1 SGHVS, CDR2 FQNEAQ. The DNA read from the CDR3 is TGTGCCAGCAGCTTAGTGGCAGGCGGGGATATT. This codes for CASSLVAGGDI. The whole CDR3 reads CASSLVAGGDIQYF.

Notes on this clone: The read halts 3 residues ahead of the CDR3 end, with the missing end drawn from the germline J gene. The rearrangement links TRBV10-2 to TRBJ2-7; possibly TRBD1 for D (6 bases). V lost 6 bases and J lost 4, with 16 bases in between. The CDR3 loop spans 14 amino acids. The germline V gene encodes CDR1 WSHSY and CDR2 SAAADI. This chain's CDR3 is CASRMSGQIYEQYF. The CDR3 bases that were read are TGCGCCAGCAGAATGTCCGGACAGATTTACGAG.

Remarks on this clone: The read finishes 3 residues shy of the CDR3 end, and the germline J gene is used to complete it. The chain is built from TRBV20-1 and TRBJ2-7; 8 nucleotides line up with TRBD1. The junction had 7 bases not matched to a gene; V was cut back by 0 bases and J by 3 bases. CDR3 length: 15 amino acids. Germline V gene sequence: CDR1 DFQATT, CDR2 SNEGSKA (reference sequence). CDR3 DNA (partial): TGCAGTGCTAGAGATTTGGAGGGACAGGTCTACGAG. It encodes CSARDLEGQVYE. The CDR3 in its entirety is CSARDLEGQVYEQYF.

As for this clone: The CDR3 end lies 3 residues beyond the end of the read and is filled in from the germline J gene. This chain joins TRBV19 and TRBJ1-2; 8 nucleotides align to TRBD1. Germline assignment: CDR1 LNHDA and CDR2 SQIVND (reference sequence). The CDR3 contains 13 residues. The CDR3: CASSADRVGGYTF. The DNA read from the CDR3 is TGTGCCAGTAGTGCGGACAGGGTCGGGGGC.

Notes on this clone: Germline and junction disagree at one end, which may indicate a read error. Read sequence stops 3 residues before the CDR3 end, and the germline J gene provides the missing end. The J gene is TRBJ1-5, the V gene TRBV4-2, with D possibly TRBD1 on 5 matching bases. The CDR3 sequence is 14 residues long. Germline assignment: CDR1 LGHNA and CDR2 YNFKEQ. The DNA read from the CDR3 is TGCGCCAGCAGCCCCTCGACAGGCAATCAGCCC. This encodes CASSPSTGNQP. The full CDR3 is CASSPSTGNQPQHF.

A note on this clone: Read data end 3 residues before the CDR3 end; the end is taken from the germline J gene. This chain uses TRBV18 with TRBJ1-2; D call uncertain. This CDR3 is built from 14 residues. In germline, CDR1 is KGHSH, CDR2 LQKENI. The CDR3 loop is CASSPGHAADTYTF. CDR3 DNA, as far as it was read: TGTGCCAGCTCACCAGGGCACGCAGCAGATACC. Full variable domain (missing parts from reference TRBV18 and TRBJ1-2): NAGVMQNPRHLVRRRGQEARLRCSPMKGHSHVYWYRQLPEEGLKFMVYLQKENIIDESGMPKERFSAEFPKEGPSILRIQQVVRGDSAAYFCASSPGHAADTYTFGSGTRLTVV.

About this clone itself: Read sequence stops 3 residues before the CDR3 end, and the germline J gene provides the missing end. The chain links TRBV5-6 to TRBJ1-5; D is undetermined. The CDR3 sequence is 14 residues long. The V end was cut by 0 bases, the J end by 3 bases, with 7 bases between. From germline, CDR1 is SGHDT and CDR2 YYEEEE. The CDR3 loop reads CASSLGRFNQPQHF. The CDR3 DNA, read in part, is TGTGCCAGCAGCTTGGGCAGGTTCAATCAGCCC.

Note on this clone: Read coverage stops 3 residues before the CDR3 terminus; the germline J gene supplies the remainder. J is TRBJ2-3 and V is TRBV5-1, with 7 bases lining up with TRBD2. The V gene end was trimmed by 3 bases and the J gene end by 6 bases; junction bases not matched to a gene: 4. Per the germline V gene, CDR1 is SGHRS and CDR2 is YFSETQ. This CDR3 comprises 13 residues. The CDR3 here is CASSSGRGDTQYF. CDR3 bases read: TGCGCCAGCAGCTCCGGGCGGGGGGATACG.

The sequenced CDR3 bases are TGCAGTGCTAGCTACAGGGGTGGTAGCAATCAGCCC. Translation: CSASYRGGSNQP. In full, the CDR3 reads CSASYRGGSNQPQHF. The J gene is TRBJ1-5, the V gene TRBV20-1, with 7 bases that match TRBD1. With the read ending 3 residues before the CDR3 end, the germline J gene is used to fill in that end. V lost 3 bases to trimming and J lost 0 bases; unmatched junction nucleotides: 5. Germline values: CDR1 DFQATT, CDR2 SNEGSKA (reference sequence). The CDR3 spans 15 residues.

Remarks on this clone: The CDR3 extends 3 residues past the end of the read, so its final part is completed from the germline J gene. This rearrangement joins TRBV19 to TRBJ2-1; a weak D match, TRBD1 (6 bases). V was cut by 3 bases and J by 6 bases, with 12 bases left in between. Germline values: CDR1 LNHDA, CDR2 SQIVND (reference sequence). The CDR3 loop spans 14 amino acids. CDR3 in amino acids: CASSMMGQTNEQFF. The part of the CDR3 DNA that was read is TGTGCCAGTAGTATGATGGGACAAACCAATGAG.

For this clone: Sequencing ends 3 residues short of the CDR3 end; the germline J gene provides the rest. This chain connects TRBV28 to TRBJ2-5; D perhaps matches TRBD1 (6 bases). The V end lost 7 bases, the J end lost 5 bases, and 20 bases lay between the germline ends. Germline V gene lookup returns CDR1 MDHEN and CDR2 SYDVKM. The CDR3 has 15 residues. The CDR3 DNA, read in part, is TGTGCCAGCATTAGTCGGCAGGGGAGTTTCGAGACC. The encoded protein is CASISRQGSFET. The full-length CDR3 reads as CASISRQGSFETQYF.

Turning to this clone: Sequencing ends 3 residues short of the CDR3 end; the germline J gene provides the rest. The rearrangement links TRBV28 to TRBJ2-1, with D possibly being TRBD1 (6 bases). The CDR3 extends over 14 amino acids. Germline assignment: CDR1 MDHEN and CDR2 SYDVKM. The V gene lost 0 bases and the J gene lost 5 bases, with 8 bases spanning the gap. The CDR3 reads CASSLWTGDNEQFF. CDR3 bases read: TGTGCCAGCAGTTTATGGACAGGTGACAATGAG.

Concerning this clone: The read finishes 3 residues shy of the CDR3 end, and the germline J gene is used to complete it. The chain is built from TRBV9 and TRBJ2-5, with TRBD2 identical over 8 bases. Germline CDR1 and CDR2: SGDLS and YYNGEE. CDR3 length: 15 amino acids. The ends lost 0 bases at V and 3 bases at J; junction bases unmatched: 4. This CDR3 is CASSVERESEETQYF. Partial CDR3 DNA: TGTGCCAGCAGCGTAGAGCGGGAGTCGGAAGAGACC.

To note about this clone: The read terminates 3 residues before the CDR3 end, so the remaining end is supplied by the germline J gene. The chain is built from TRBV18 and TRBJ1-4; no clear D gene. Germline V lookup: CDR1 KGHSH, CDR2 LQKENI. CDR3 length: 13 amino acids. The CDR3 reads CASSPKAGAGLFF. The covered CDR3 bases are TGTGCCAGCTCACCCAAGGCGGGAGCGGGA.

Notes on this clone: Read coverage stops 3 residues before the CDR3 terminus; the germline J gene supplies the remainder. This chain uses TRBV20-1 with TRBJ2-7; 14 bases are shared with TRBD2. Germline values: CDR1 DFQATT, CDR2 SNEGSKA (reference sequence). V trimming: 6 bases; J trimming: 4 bases; junction bases outside the gene matches: 5. This CDR3 is built from 14 residues. CDR3 amino acids: CSASGTSGRYEQYF. The part of the CDR3 DNA that was read is TGCAGTGCCTCTGGGACTAGCGGGAGATACGAG.

With respect to this clone: The sequence runs out 3 residues before the end of the CDR3; the remainder is reconstructed from the germline J gene. V gene TRBV7-7 combines with J gene TRBJ2-1; possibly TRBD2 for D (6 bases). This CDR3 contains 15 residues. Deletions cut 1 base from V and 5 bases from J, with 12 bases between. Germline-derived CDR1 and CDR2 are SSHAT and FNYEAQ (reference sequence). This chain's CDR3 is CASSLGRDLHNEQFF. CDR3 DNA, as far as it was read: TGTGCCAGCAGCTTAGGGCGGGACTTGCACAATGAG.

Incomplete CDR3 DNA: TGTGCCAGCAGCTTAGCGGGGGGAAGCGGGGGCGAC. Its protein is CASSLAGGSGGD. The CDR3, in full, reads CASSLAGGSGGDYTF. The genes are TRBV7-9 and TRBJ1-2; tentatively, D is TRBD1 (6 bases). With the read ending 3 residues before the CDR3 end, the germline J gene is used to fill in that end. The germline gives CDR1 SEHNR, CDR2 FQNEAQ (reference sequence). The CDR3 covers 15 residues.

A remark on this clone: Read coverage stops 3 residues before the CDR3 terminus; the germline J gene supplies the remainder. V and J are TRBV24-1 and TRBJ2-3, with TRBD2 identical over 8 bases. There are 15 residues in the CDR3. Losses at the gene ends were 5 bases for V and 2 bases for J; bases not matched to a gene: 5. Germline CDR1 KGHDR, CDR2 SFDVKD. The sequenced part of the CDR3 DNA is TGTGCCACCAGTGCGCTAGCGGGTTTCACAGATACG. Translation: CATSALAGFTDT. The entire CDR3 sequence reads CATSALAGFTDTQYF.

Concerning this clone itself: The read finishes 3 residues shy of the CDR3 end, and the germline J gene is used to complete it. The chain couples TRBV5-1 to TRBJ2-1; possible D gene TRBD2, 6 bases. The CDR3 spans 12 residues. The germline V and J ends were trimmed by 7 bases and 3 bases, with 8 bases remaining between them. CDR1 is SGHRS, CDR2 YFSETQ, per germline. The CDR3 loop is CASGGNYNEQFF. CDR3 DNA (partial): TGCGCCAGCGGGGGGAACTACAATGAG.

As concerns this clone: The read terminates 3 residues before the CDR3 end, so the remaining end is supplied by the germline J gene. The chain has TRBV18 and TRBJ1-2, with D perhaps TRBD1 (5 bases). The CDR3 is made up of 15 amino acids. CDR1 is KGHSH and CDR2 is LQKENI in the germline V gene. The CDR3 spells CASSPPNGHPYDYTF. Incomplete CDR3 DNA: TGTGCCAGCTCACCACCGAATGGACACCCCTACGAC.

Concerning this clone itself: The sequence runs out 3 residues before the end of the CDR3; the remainder is reconstructed from the germline J gene. The chain carries TRBV2 and TRBJ2-7; 11 bases agree with TRBD2. CDR3 length equals 15 residues. Germline-derived CDR1 and CDR2 are SNHLY and FYNNEI. V lost 6 bases to trimming and J lost 4 bases; unmatched junction nucleotides: 8. The chain's CDR3 is CASRPTSGRLYEQYF. The part of the CDR3 DNA that was read is TGTGCCAGCAGGCCTACTAGCGGGAGATTATACGAG.

A remark on this clone: The CDR3 end falls 3 residues outside the read, so it is completed with the germline J gene. J is TRBJ2-3 and V is TRBV18, with 8 bases aligning to TRBD1. Germline CDR1 and CDR2: KGHSH and LQKENI. CDR3 length equals 13 residues. CDR3: CASSADRDQPQYF. The CDR3 DNA, read in part, is TGTGCCAGCTCGGCGGACAGGGATCAGCCG.

Concerning this clone: The CDR3 end lies 3 residues beyond the end of the read and is filled in from the germline J gene. This rearrangement joins TRBV2 to TRBJ2-3, with D possibly being TRBD2 (6 bases). The V end lost 6 bases, the J end lost 2 bases, and 12 bases lay between the germline ends. The CDR3 loop spans 14 amino acids. The germline V gene has CDR1 SNHLY and CDR2 FYNNEI. The DNA read from the CDR3 is TGTGCCAGCAGATCCGGGACTTACACAGATACG. It yields the protein CASRSGTYTDT. The CDR3 in its entirety is CASRSGTYTDTQYF.

Notes on this clone: Read coverage stops 3 residues before the CDR3 terminus; the germline J gene supplies the remainder. The chain has TRBV2 and TRBJ2-3; 7 bases map to TRBD1. The CDR3 has 14 residues. Germline-derived CDR1 and CDR2 are SNHLY and FYNNEI. CDR3 region: CASRRVGGNQPQYF. The CDR3 bases that were read are TGTGCCAGCCGTCGGGTAGGGGGCAATCAGCCG.

Worth noting for this clone: The CDR3 is cut off 3 residues early in the read; its end comes from the germline J gene. V is TRBV7-6 and J is TRBJ2-1; no definite D call. CDR1 and CDR2 from the germline V gene are SGHVS and FNYEAQ. Between the trimmed V and J ends, which lost 2 bases and 7 bases, there was a span of 15 bases. This CDR3 is built from 15 residues. Incomplete CDR3 DNA: TGTGCCAGCAGCTTATCCCAAGCACTCGAGAATGAG. Its protein product is CASSLSQALENE. The whole CDR3 reads CASSLSQALENEQFF. Full variable domain (missing parts from reference TRBV7-6 and TRBJ2-1): GAGVSQSPRYKVTKRGQDVALRCDPISGHVSLYWYRQALGQGPEFLTYFNYEAQQDKSGLPNDRFSAERPEGSISTLTIQRTEQRDSAMYRCASSLSQALENEQFFGPGTRLTVL.

Notes on this clone: From the germline J gene comes the end of the CDR3, since the read stops 3 residues before it. V is TRBV7-3 and J is TRBJ2-3; no reliable D call. The germline CDR1 and CDR2 sequences are SGHTA and FQGTGA. CDR3 length: 13 residues. The CDR3 sequence is CASSLSAQETQYF. Incomplete CDR3 DNA: TGTGCCAGCAGCTTAAGCGCCCAGGAGACG.

As regards this clone: The CDR3 end lies 3 residues beyond the end of the read and is filled in from the germline J gene. This rearrangement joins TRBV20-1 to TRBJ2-5; 10 bases map to TRBD2. Germline V CDR1 and CDR2: DFQATT, SNEGSKA (reference sequence). The CDR3 runs to 14 residues. The sequenced CDR3 bases are TGCAGTGCTGCCCGGCTAGCGGGAGCAACTACC. Its translation is CSAARLAGATT. The full-length CDR3 reads as CSAARLAGATTQYF.